This section outlines one T cell receptor (beta chain) sequence together with its context. Its antigen is currently unknown. The data stem from a study of Graves' ophthalmopathy and Graves' hyperthyroidism. About the study: Peripheral blood sampling occurred at initial diagnosis, before any treatment. Study-level findings and limits: Blood samples also showed most expanded thyroid clonotypes exceeding 0.001 frequency. From stable hyperthyroidism, ophthalmopathy was separated by a 13-signature model with about 88% sensitivity and 75% to 82% specificity.

Transcripts of RNA were the source for amplifying TCR beta CDR3 regions. HTBI primers served in a first-round RT-PCR, which a second-round multiplex PCR followed. Using its own MiXCR run on the multiplex PCR reads, TCRdb lists one record per CDR3 protein. The sample consists of just over 600,000 distinct CDR3 sequences, 22% of them appearing once. The ends lost 4 bases at V and 6 bases at J; junction bases unmatched: 10. CDR3 size: 15 residues. The germline gives CDR1 SGHKS, CDR2 YYEKEE (reference sequence). Hyperthyroidism is called stable when no ophthalmopathy develops within 18 months of follow-up.

The sample comprised peripheral blood. The chain carries TRBV5-5 and TRBJ1-2, with TRBD1 matching over 9 bases. This sequence was found in a woman younger than 35 with stable Graves' hyperthyroidism. Some clones in this sample may be carry-over from other donors' samples. CDR3 loop: CASSLRRTGVDGYTF. CDR3 nucleotide sequence: TGTGCCAGCAGCCTCCGAAGGACAGGGGTGGATGGCTACACCTTC.